Below, 29 T cell receptor beta chains from the same sample are listed, as sequenced in a study of blood T cell repertoires in COVID-19 (TCRdb year 2020). Libraries were prepared through the immunoSEQ multiplex PCR assay. In TCRdb, the immuneACCESS table is reduced to in-frame sequences with V and J assigned. These tables do not hold every clone; where another copy was compared, an unresolved V gene accounts for under half, and the others remain unexplained. The sample table shows about 49,000 clones, and approximately 87% are seen once. The ten largest clones take up approximately 2.1% of the sample. The sequencing input was peripheral blood. These receptor sequences come from a woman of 80 years or more with COVID-19, enrolled during active disease.

The rearrangement links TRBV30 to TRBJ1-5, with D uncertain. With 1 base removed from V and 0 bases from J, the gap between germline ends came to 10 bases. This CDR3 is built from 15 residues. Per germline, CDR1 GTSNPN and CDR2 SVGIG (reference sequence). The CDR3 sequence: CAWSARDYSNQPQHF. For the CDR3, the DNA is TGTGCCTGGAGTGCCCGGGATTATAGCAATCAGCCCCAGCATTTT. The complete variable domain, with remaining parts taken from reference TRBV30 and TRBJ1-5, reads SQTIHQWPATLVQPVGSPLSLECTVEGTSNPNLYWYRQAAGRGLQLLFYSVGIGQISSEVPQNLSASRPQDRQFILSSKKLLLSDSGFYLCAWSARDYSNQPQHFGDGTRLSIL.

The chain has TRBV2 and TRBJ1-6, with D tentatively TRBD1 (5 bases). This CDR3 is built from 12 residues. CDR1 SNHLY and CDR2 FYNNEI come from the germline V gene. V lost 9 bases and J 7 bases, leaving 10 bases between the germline ends. CDR3 DNA sequence: TGTGCCAGAGGGGAAGGAAATTCACCCCTCCACTTT. Translated, it gives CARGEGNSPLHF.

The chain combines TRBV10-3 with TRBJ1-5, with 8 positions matching TRBD1. With V trimmed by 6 bases and J by 3 bases, 10 bases remained unmatched. Per the germline V gene, CDR1 is ENHRY and CDR2 is SYGVKD. The CDR3 consists of 16 residues. The CDR3 region has the DNA TGTGCCATCAGCAACACGGGACAGGCGATCAATCAGCCCCAGCATTTT. Translation gives CAISNTGQAINQPQHF.

CDR3 residues: CASSQRPAAEAFF. The CDR3 nucleotides read TGTGCCAGCAGCCAGCGCCCGGCGGCTGAAGCTTTCTTT. This chain uses TRBV3-1 (or the pseudogene TRBV3-2) with TRBJ1-1; D gene uncertain. CDR3 size: 13 residues. Trimming removed 3 bases from V and 6 bases from J, with 11 bases in between. The germline V gene has CDR1 LGHDT and CDR2 YNNKEL (reference sequence).

V usage is TRBV6-5 and J usage is TRBJ1-4; 7 bases align to TRBD1. This CDR3 contains 14 residues. V was pared by 7 bases and J by 7 bases, with 9 bases of the junction left unmatched. Germline loops: CDR1 MNHEY, CDR2 SVGAGI. The CDR3 nucleotides read TGTGCCAGCAAAAGAACTGGGACAGCTGAAAAACTGTTTTTT. Its protein product is CASKRTGTAEKLFF.

V usage is TRBV4-1 and J usage is TRBJ1-1, with no clear D. Trimming shortened V by 0 bases and J by 0 bases, and 8 bases separated the two germline ends. The CDR3 is 15 residues long. From germline, CDR1 is MGHRA and CDR2 YSYEKL. The CDR3 protein is CASSQEPAMNTEAFF. The CDR3 bases are TGCGCCAGCAGCCAAGAGCCCGCGATGAACACTGAAGCTTTCTTT.

The rearrangement links TRBV7-2 to TRBJ2-1; D remains unclear. The germline V and J ends were trimmed by 0 bases and 0 bases, with 12 bases remaining between them. This CDR3 contains 17 residues. CDR1 and CDR2 from the germline V gene are SGHTA and FQGNSA. DNA for the CDR3: TGTGCCAGCAGCTTAGCATACAGCCTGAGCTCCTACAATGAGCAGTTCTTC. Protein: CASSLAYSLSSYNEQFF. Based on the CDR3 plus reference TRBV7-2 and TRBJ2-1, the full variable domain is GAGVSQSPSNKVTEKGKDVELRCDPISGHTALYWYRQSLGQGLEFLIYFQGNSAPDKSGLPSDRFSAERTGGSVSTLTIQRTQQEDSAVYLCASSLAYSLSSYNEQFFGPGTRLTVL.

The rearrangement uses TRBV27 and TRBJ2-3; D not certain. Germline values: CDR1 MNHEY, CDR2 SMNVEV (reference sequence). This CDR3 has 14 residues. V lost 1 base and J lost 2, with 7 bases in between. The CDR3 nucleotides are TGTGCCAGCAGTTTATTGAAGCACACAGATACGCAGTATTTT. It translates to CASSLLKHTDTQYF.

The chain is built from TRBV19 and TRBJ1-6; 8 nucleotides line up with TRBD1. This CDR3 contains 16 residues. V lost 2 bases to trimming and J lost 7 bases; unmatched junction nucleotides: 7. Germline CDR1 reads LNHDA; CDR2 reads SQIVND (reference sequence). CDR3 DNA sequence: TGTGCCAGTAGTATATCAGTTGGACAGGGAAATTCACCCCTCCACTTT. Translating gives CASSISVGQGNSPLHF. The full variable domain, with the rest looked up from reference TRBV19 and TRBJ1-6, is DGGITQSPKYLFRKEGQNVTLSCEQNLNHDAMYWYRQDPGQGLRLIYYSQIVNDFQKGDIAEGYSVSREKKESFPLTVTSAQKNPTAFYLCASSISVGQGNSPLHFGNGTRLTVT.

The chain couples TRBV18 to TRBJ2-1, with D maybe TRBD1 (5 bases). Germline loops: CDR1 KGHSH, CDR2 LQKENI. V was shortened by 3 bases and J by 6 bases, with 12 bases between the two germline ends. The CDR3 extends over 14 amino acids. The CDR3 spells CASSPISQGNEQFF. In nucleotides, the CDR3 is TGTGCCAGCTCACCGATTTCTCAGGGCAATGAGCAGTTCTTC.

The rearrangement uses TRBV4-2 and TRBJ1-6; no reliable D call. This CDR3 region has 15 residues. Germline CDR1 is LGHNA and CDR2 is YNFKEQ. V shed 1 base and J shed 4 bases, with 8 bases lying between them. CDR3 loop: CASSQVELYNSPLHF. The CDR3 DNA follows: TGTGCCAGCAGCCAAGTAGAATTGTATAATTCACCCCTCCACTTT.

V and J are TRBV3-1 (or the pseudogene TRBV3-2) and TRBJ1-1, with 7 bases that match TRBD1. Germline CDR1 LGHDT, CDR2 YNNKEL (reference sequence). V shed 4 bases, J shed 0 bases, and the junction held 8 bases outside the gene matches. CDR3 length: 16 residues. As DNA, the CDR3 is TGTGCCAGCAGCCTCCGACAGGGCGGGGTGAACACTGAAGCTTTCTTT. It is translated as CASSLRQGGVNTEAFF.

The chain links TRBV2 to TRBJ1-3; unclear D gene. Trimming took 7 bases from V and 12 from J, leaving 19 bases between them. This CDR3 has 13 amino acids. Germline lookup yields CDR1 SNHLY and CDR2 FYNNEI. For the CDR3, the DNA is TGTGCCAGCAAGGTACAGCCGGCCTTGTTCATATATTTT. Residues: CASKVQPALFIYF.

In DNA, the CDR3 is TGCGCCAGCAGCCCGGTCACAGGGCCCGGGGAGCTGTTTTTT. It yields the protein CASSPVTGPGELFF. V usage is TRBV5-1 and J usage is TRBJ2-2; perhaps TRBD1 as D (6 bases). Trimming took off 4 bases at V and 6 bases at J, with 13 bases between the two ends. Germline values: CDR1 SGHRS, CDR2 YFSETQ. The CDR3 contains 14 residues.

The V and J genes are TRBV28 and TRBJ1-5; D gene unclear. Between the trimmed V and J ends, which lost 6 bases and 7 bases, there was a span of 7 bases. This CDR3 comprises 11 residues. CDR1 and CDR2 from the germline V gene are MDHEN and SYDVKM. Here the CDR3 DNA reads TGTGCCAGCAGCTTCAGGCAGCCCCAGCATTTT. Translating it yields CASSFRQPQHF.

V usage is TRBV7-8 and J usage is TRBJ2-3; 15 positions match TRBD2. The CDR3 has 18 amino acids. After removal of 5 bases from V and 2 bases from J, the junction contained 8 bases not matched to a gene. The germline CDR1 and CDR2 sequences are SGHVS and FQNEAQ. The CDR3 DNA follows: TGTGCCAGCAGCCCCTCGGGACTAGCGGGAGGCTCCACAGATACGCAGTATTTT. Protein product: CASSPSGLAGGSTDTQYF.

The chain carries TRBV5-4 and TRBJ2-1; 13 bases agree with TRBD2. The ends lost 3 bases at V and 6 bases at J; junction bases unmatched: 3. Germline V gene lookup returns CDR1 SGHNT and CDR2 YYREEE (reference sequence). This CDR3 region has 15 residues. In DNA form, the CDR3 reads TGTGCCAGCAGCTCGGGACTAGCGGGGACCAATGAGCAGTTCTTC. Residues: CASSSGLAGTNEQFF.

The chain combines TRBV11-3 with TRBJ2-1, with TRBD2 matching over 12 bases. The V segment lost 6 bases and the J segment 8 bases; nucleotides outside the gene matches: 8. In germline, CDR1 is SGHNT, CDR2 YENEEA. This CDR3 region has 15 residues. CDR3 residues: CASSSSGRAMYEQFF. The CDR3 coding sequence is TGTGCCAGCAGTTCTAGCGGGAGGGCCATGTATGAGCAGTTCTTC.

This clone showed up just once. V gene TRBV2 combines with J gene TRBJ2-3, with TRBD2 matching over 8 bases. The CDR3 contains 15 residues. V gave up 4 bases and J gave up 2 bases; unmatched junction bases: 5. Germline V gene lookup returns CDR1 SNHLY and CDR2 FYNNEI. The CDR3 is CASSGLAGLTDTQYF. The CDR3 DNA sequence: TGTGCCAGCAGTGGCCTAGCGGGCCTCACAGATACGCAGTATTTT.

The chain employs TRBV18 and TRBJ2-1, with a possible D match to TRBD2 (6 bases). The CDR3 spans 15 residues. Germline values: CDR1 KGHSH, CDR2 LQKENI. Between the trimmed V and J ends, which lost 4 bases and 7 bases, there was a span of 17 bases. CDR3: CASSLPSAPGNEQFF. In DNA, the CDR3 is TGTGCCAGCTCACTACCTAGCGCTCCGGGGAATGAGCAGTTCTTC.

V usage is TRBV5-8 and J usage is TRBJ1-5, with TRBD1 matching over 9 bases. CDR1 and CDR2 (germline): SGHTS, YDEGEE. The CDR3 sequence is 16 residues long. Trimming removed 4 bases from V and 4 bases from J; junction bases left unmatched: 9. The CDR3 DNA is TGTGCCAGCAGCCGTGGGACAGGGTCATCGAATCAGCCCCAGCATTTT. Translating it yields CASSRGTGSSNQPQHF.

V usage is TRBV2 and J usage is TRBJ1-4; 10 positions agree with TRBD1. Germline V gene sequence: CDR1 SNHLY, CDR2 FYNNEI. Trimming took 5 bases from V and 7 from J; bases not matched to a gene: 7. This CDR3 spans 15 amino acids. CDR3 amino acids: CASSSRDRGGEKLFF. The CDR3 DNA reads TGTGCCAGCAGTTCACGGGACAGGGGTGGTGAAAAACTGTTTTTT. The full variable domain, in which reference TRBV2 and TRBJ1-4 provide the parts outside the CDR3, is EPEVTQTPSHQVTQMGQEVILRCVPISNHLYFYWYRQILGQKVEFLVSFYNNEISEKSEIFDDQFSVERPDGSNFTLKIRSTKLEDSAMYFCASSSRDRGGEKLFFGSGTQLSVL.

V is TRBV20-1 and J is TRBJ1-2; weak D call: TRBD1 (5 bases). The CDR3 runs to 11 residues. CDR1 is DFQATT and CDR2 is SNEGSKA in the germline V gene (reference sequence). V was shortened by 3 bases and J by 8 bases, with 10 bases between the two germline ends. The CDR3 reads CSARQGPGYTF. CDR3 in DNA: TGCAGTGCTAGGCAGGGTCCGGGCTACACCTTC.

There are a few counts of this clone. The V call is TRBV7-3, the J call TRBJ2-3, with D unresolved. The length of the CDR3 is 13 residues. V was clipped by 5 bases and J by 0 bases, with 6 bases between them. CDR1 and CDR2 from the germline V gene are SGHTA and FQGTGA. CDR3 protein: CASSLVSTDTQYF. The CDR3 nucleotides read TGTGCCAGCAGCCTCGTAAGCACAGATACGCAGTATTTT.

Note on this clone: An end of the junction differs from the germline gene, which may be a read error. The chain uses TRBV7-7 and TRBJ1-1; D may be TRBD1 (5 bases). CDR3 length: 13 amino acids. Germline CDR1 reads SSHAT; CDR2 reads FNYEAQ (reference sequence). This CDR3 reads CASSLQVNTEAFF. CDR3 bases: TGTGCTAGCAGCTTACAGGTGAACACTGAAGCTTTCTTT.

This clone came up once. The chain uses TRBV5-1 and TRBJ2-7; possibly TRBD1 for D (5 bases). This CDR3 is 14 amino acids long. Germline CDR1 is SGHRS and CDR2 is YFSETQ. V lost 1 base and J 3 bases, leaving 11 bases between the germline ends. The chain's CDR3 is CASSLIVGDYEQYF. Written as DNA, the CDR3 is TGCGCCAGCAGCTTGATAGTAGGGGACTACGAGCAGTACTTC.

This chain links TRBV7-3 with TRBJ2-2; no definite D call. The CDR3 is 13 amino acids. V was cut by 3 bases and J by 5 bases, with 7 bases left in between. Germline CDR1 SGHTA, CDR2 FQGTGA. The CDR3 loop reads CASSFSSTGELFF. CDR3 sequence (DNA): TGTGCCAGCAGCTTCTCCTCGACCGGGGAGCTGTTTTTT.

The chain couples TRBV7-8 to TRBJ2-3, with 10 bases identical to TRBD1. Germline V gives CDR1 SGHVS, CDR2 FQNEAQ. The V and J ends lost 2 bases and 2 bases, in that order; junction bases with no gene match: 10. This CDR3 contains 18 residues. In DNA, the CDR3 is TGTGCCAGCAGCTTATTCAATCGACAGGGGGCATACACAGATACGCAGTATTTT. Translated, it gives CASSLFNRQGAYTDTQYF.

The chain links TRBV11-1 to TRBJ2-7, with TRBD1 matching 8 bases. Trimming cost V 5 bases and J 6 bases; bases outside gene matches: 3. Looked up from germline, CDR1 is SGHAT and CDR2 is FQDESV (reference sequence). This CDR3 is built from 12 residues. The CDR3 loop reads CASSPDRVEQYF. The CDR3 coding sequence is TGTGCCAGCAGCCCGGACAGGGTCGAGCAGTACTTC. Together with reference TRBV11-1 and TRBJ2-7, the CDR3 gives the full variable domain: EAEVAQSPRYKITEKSQAVAFWCDPISGHATLYWYRQILGQGPELLVQFQDESVVDDSQLPKDRFSAERLKGVDSTLKIQPAELGDSAMYLCASSPDRVEQYFGPGTRLTVT.